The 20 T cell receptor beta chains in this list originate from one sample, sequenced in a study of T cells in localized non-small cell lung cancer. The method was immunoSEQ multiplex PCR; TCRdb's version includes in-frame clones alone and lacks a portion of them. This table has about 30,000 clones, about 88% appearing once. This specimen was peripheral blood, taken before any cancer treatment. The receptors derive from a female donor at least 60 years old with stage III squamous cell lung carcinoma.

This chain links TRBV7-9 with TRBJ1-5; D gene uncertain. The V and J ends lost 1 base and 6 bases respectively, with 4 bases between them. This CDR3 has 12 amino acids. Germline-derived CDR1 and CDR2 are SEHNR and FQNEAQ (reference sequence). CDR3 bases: TGTGCCAGCAGCTTAGAGGGTCAGCCCCAGCATTTT. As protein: CASSLEGQPQHF.

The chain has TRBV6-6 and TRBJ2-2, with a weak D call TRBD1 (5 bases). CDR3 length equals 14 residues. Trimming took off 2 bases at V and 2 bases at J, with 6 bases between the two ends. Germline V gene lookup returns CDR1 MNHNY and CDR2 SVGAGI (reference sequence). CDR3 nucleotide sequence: TGTGCCAGCAGTTACGGACACAACACCGGGGAGCTGTTTTTT. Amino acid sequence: CASSYGHNTGELFF.

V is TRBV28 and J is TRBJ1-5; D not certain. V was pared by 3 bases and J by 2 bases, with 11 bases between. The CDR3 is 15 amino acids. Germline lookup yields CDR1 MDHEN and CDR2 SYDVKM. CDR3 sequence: CASSLSGAGNQPQHF. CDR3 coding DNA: TGTGCCAGCAGTTTGTCGGGCGCGGGCAATCAGCCCCAGCATTTT. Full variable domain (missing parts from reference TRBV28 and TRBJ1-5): DVKVTQSSRYLVKRTGEKVFLECVQDMDHENMFWYRQDPGLGLRLIYFSYDVKMKEKGDIPEGYSVSREKKERFSLILESASTNQTSMYLCASSLSGAGNQPQHFGDGTRLSIL.

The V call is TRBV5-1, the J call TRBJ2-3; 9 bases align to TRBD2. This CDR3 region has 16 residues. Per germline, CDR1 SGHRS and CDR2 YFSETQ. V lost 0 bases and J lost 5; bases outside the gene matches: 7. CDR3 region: CASSLGGGGAGDTQYF. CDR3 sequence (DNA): TGCGCCAGCAGCTTGGGTGGCGGGGGGGCAGGAGATACGCAGTATTTT.

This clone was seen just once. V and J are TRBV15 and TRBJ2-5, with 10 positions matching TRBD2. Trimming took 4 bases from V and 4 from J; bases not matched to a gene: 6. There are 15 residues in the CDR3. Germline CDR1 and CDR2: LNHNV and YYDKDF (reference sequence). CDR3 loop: CATSTVLAGAETQYF. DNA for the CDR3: TGTGCCACCAGCACTGTCCTAGCGGGGGCAGAGACCCAGTACTTC.

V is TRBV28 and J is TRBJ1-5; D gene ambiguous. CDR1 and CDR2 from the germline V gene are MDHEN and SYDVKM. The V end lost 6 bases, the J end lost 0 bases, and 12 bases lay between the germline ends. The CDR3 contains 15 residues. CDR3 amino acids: CASRRAGYSNQPQHF. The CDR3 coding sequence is TGTGCCAGCAGACGCGCGGGGTATAGCAATCAGCCCCAGCATTTT.

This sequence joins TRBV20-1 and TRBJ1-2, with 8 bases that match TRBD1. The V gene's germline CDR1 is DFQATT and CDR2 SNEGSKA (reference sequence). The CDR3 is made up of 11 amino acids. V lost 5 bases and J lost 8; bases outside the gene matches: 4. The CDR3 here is CSASPGGGYTF. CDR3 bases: TGCAGTGCTTCCCCAGGGGGCGGCTACACCTTC.

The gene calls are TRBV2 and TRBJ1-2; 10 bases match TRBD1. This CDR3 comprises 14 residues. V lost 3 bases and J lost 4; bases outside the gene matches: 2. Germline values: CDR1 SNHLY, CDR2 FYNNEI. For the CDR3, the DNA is TGTGCCAGCAGTGAGGGACAGGGGAGCTATGGCTACACCTTC. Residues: CASSEGQGSYGYTF.

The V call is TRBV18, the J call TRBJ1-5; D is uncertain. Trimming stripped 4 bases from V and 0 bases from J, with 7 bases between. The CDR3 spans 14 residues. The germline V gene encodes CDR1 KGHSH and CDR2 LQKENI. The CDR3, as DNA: TGTGCCAGCTCACTACAGAATAGCAATCAGCCCCAGCATTTT. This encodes CASSLQNSNQPQHF.

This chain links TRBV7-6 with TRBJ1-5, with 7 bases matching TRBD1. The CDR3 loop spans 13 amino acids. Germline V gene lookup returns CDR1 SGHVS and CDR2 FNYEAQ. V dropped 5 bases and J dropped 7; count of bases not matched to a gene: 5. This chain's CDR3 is CASSGQEAQPQHF. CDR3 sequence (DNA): TGTGCCAGCAGCGGACAGGAAGCACAGCCCCAGCATTTT.

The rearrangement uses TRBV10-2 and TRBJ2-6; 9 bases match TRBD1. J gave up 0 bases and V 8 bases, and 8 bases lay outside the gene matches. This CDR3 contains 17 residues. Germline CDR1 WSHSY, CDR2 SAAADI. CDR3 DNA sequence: TGCGCCAGCCGGCGGGGACAGGGAGTCTCTGGGGCCAACGTCCTGACTTTC. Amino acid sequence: CASRRGQGVSGANVLTF.

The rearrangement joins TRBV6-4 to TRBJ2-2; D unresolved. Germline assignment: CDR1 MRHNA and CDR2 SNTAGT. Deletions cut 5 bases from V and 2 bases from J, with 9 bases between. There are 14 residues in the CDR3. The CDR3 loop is CASSLWDNTGELFF. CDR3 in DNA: TGTGCCAGCAGTCTTTGGGATAACACCGGGGAGCTGTTTTTT.

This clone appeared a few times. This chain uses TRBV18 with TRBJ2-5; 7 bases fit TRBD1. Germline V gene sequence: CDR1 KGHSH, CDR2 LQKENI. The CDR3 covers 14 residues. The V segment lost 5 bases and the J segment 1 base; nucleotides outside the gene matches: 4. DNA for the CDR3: TGTGCCAGCTCATTGGGACAGATCCAAGAGACCCAGTACTTC. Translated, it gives CASSLGQIQETQYF.

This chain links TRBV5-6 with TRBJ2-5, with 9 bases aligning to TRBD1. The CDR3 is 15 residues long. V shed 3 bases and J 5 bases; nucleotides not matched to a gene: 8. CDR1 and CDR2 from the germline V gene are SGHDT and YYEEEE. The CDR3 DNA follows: TGTGCCAGCAGCTCTCGGGGCGGGACAGGGGAGACCCAGTACTTC. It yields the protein CASSSRGGTGETQYF.

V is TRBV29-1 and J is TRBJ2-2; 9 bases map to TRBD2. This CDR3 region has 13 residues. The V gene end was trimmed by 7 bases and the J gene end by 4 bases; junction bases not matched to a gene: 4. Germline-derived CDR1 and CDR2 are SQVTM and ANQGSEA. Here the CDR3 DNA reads TGCAGCGCTGAGACTAGCGGCACCGGGGAGCTGTTTTTT. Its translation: CSAETSGTGELFF.

The CDR3 region is CSVLVGGTDTQYF. The CDR3 DNA reads as TGCAGCGTTCTGGTGGGGGGCACAGATACGCAGTATTTT. The chain is built from TRBV29-1 and TRBJ2-3; D may correspond to TRBD1 or TRBD2 (5 bases each). Trimming removed 5 bases at V and 1 base at J, with 10 bases between. Per the germline V gene, CDR1 is SQVTM and CDR2 is ANQGSEA. The CDR3 length is 13 residues.

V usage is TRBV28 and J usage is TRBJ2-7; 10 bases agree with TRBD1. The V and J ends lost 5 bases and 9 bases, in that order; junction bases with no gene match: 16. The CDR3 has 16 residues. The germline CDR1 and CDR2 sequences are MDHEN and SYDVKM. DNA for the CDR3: TGTGCCAGCAGTCCGAGCCGGGGGACAGGGGTTATAGGGCAGTACTTC. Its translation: CASSPSRGTGVIGQYF.

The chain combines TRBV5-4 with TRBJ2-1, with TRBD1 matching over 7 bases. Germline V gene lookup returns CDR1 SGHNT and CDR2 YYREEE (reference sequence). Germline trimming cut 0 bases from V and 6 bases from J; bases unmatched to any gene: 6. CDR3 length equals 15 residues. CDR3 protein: CASSLGTGSSNEQFF. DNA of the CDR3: TGTGCCAGCAGCTTGGGGACAGGCAGCTCCAATGAGCAGTTCTTC.

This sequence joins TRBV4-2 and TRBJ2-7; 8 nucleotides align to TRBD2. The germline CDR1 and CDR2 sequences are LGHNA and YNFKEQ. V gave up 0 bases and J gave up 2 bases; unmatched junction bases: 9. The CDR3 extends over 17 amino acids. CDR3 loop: CASSQDWGSGVPYEQYF. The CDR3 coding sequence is TGTGCCAGCAGCCAAGATTGGGGTAGCGGGGTCCCCTACGAGCAGTACTTC.

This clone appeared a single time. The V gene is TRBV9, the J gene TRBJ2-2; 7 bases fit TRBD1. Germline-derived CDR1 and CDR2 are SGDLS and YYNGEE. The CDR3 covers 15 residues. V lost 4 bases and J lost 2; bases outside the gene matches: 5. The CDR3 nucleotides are TGTGCCAGCAGCCTATGGGACAGCAACACCGGGGAGCTGTTTTTT. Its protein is CASSLWDSNTGELFF. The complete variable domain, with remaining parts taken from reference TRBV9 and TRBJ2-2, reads DSGVTQTPKHLITATGQRVTLRCSPRSGDLSVYWYQQSLDQGLQFLIQYYNGEERAKGNILERFSAQQFPDLHSELNLSSLELGDSALYFCASSLWDSNTGELFFGEGSRLTVL.